Listed below are T cell receptor beta chains from one sample, sequenced in a study of beta chain features in type 1 diabetes. Assay: immunoSEQ multiplex PCR; the TCRdb copy retains only in-frame clones and omits some. In the table there are about 320,000 clones, 12% to 15% of which are singletons. The sample taken for sequencing was central memory CD4+ T cells from blood. Receptor source: a man aged 30 to 45 in good health. Both conserved end residues are part of each CDR3. The order of the fields is J gene, V gene, clone size, D gene, CDR3 protein, CDR3 DNA. D genes are given only for firm matches. Clone size is stated in some rows and not others, as once, few, many or a class when expanded.

j_gene: TRBJ2-2
v_gene: TRBV10-3
abundance: once
d_gene: TRBD2
CDR3aa: CAISGLAGVSGELFF
CDR3nt: TGTGCCATCAGTGGACTAGCGGGAGTTAGCGGGGAGCTGTTTTTT

j_gene: TRBJ2-5
v_gene: TRBV11-1
abundance: few
d_gene: TRBD2
CDR3aa: CASSLNSNVAGETQYF
CDR3nt: TGTGCCAGCAGCTTAAATTCGAATGTAGCGGGAGAGACCCAGTACTTC

j_gene: TRBJ2-1
v_gene: TRBV4-3
abundance: few
d_gene: TRBD2
CDR3aa: CASSSGRFNEQFF
CDR3nt: TGCGCCTCGTCTAGCGGGAGATTCAATGAGCAGTTCTTC

j_gene: TRBJ2-7
v_gene: TRBV7-2
abundance: few
d_gene: NA
CDR3aa: CASSQAPPGSYEQYF
CDR3nt: TGCGCCAGCAGCCAAGCCCCGCCGGGCTCCTACGAGCAGTACTTC

j_gene: TRBJ2-1
v_gene: TRBV7-3
abundance: many
d_gene: TRBD2
CDR3aa: CASSLGTSAINEQFF
CDR3nt: TGTGCCAGCAGCTTGGGGACTAGCGCGATCAATGAGCAGTTCTTC

j_gene: TRBJ2-5
v_gene: TRBV7-2
abundance: few
d_gene: NA
CDR3aa: CASSLGSTRLETQYF
CDR3nt: TGTGCCAGCAGCTTAGGGAGCACACGGTTGGAGACCCAGTACTTC

j_gene: TRBJ1-5
v_gene: TRBV6-5
abundance: NA
d_gene: TRBD1
CDR3aa: CASSYDRDNQPQHF
CDR3nt: TGTGCCAGCAGTTACGACAGGGACAATCAGCCCCAGCATTTT

j_gene: TRBJ2-1
v_gene: TRBV5-6
abundance: NA
d_gene: NA
CDR3aa: CASSLAGNEQFF
CDR3nt: TGTGCCAGCAGCTTGGCCGGCAATGAGCAGTTCTTC

j_gene: TRBJ2-1
v_gene: TRBV7-8
abundance: NA
d_gene: NA
CDR3aa: CASSLVGLRGHNEQFF
CDR3nt: TGTGCCAGCAGCTTAGTAGGTTTGCGCGGCCACAATGAGCAGTTCTTC

j_gene: TRBJ1-1
v_gene: TRBV6-1
abundance: NA
d_gene: NA
CDR3aa: CASSHPAGLNTEAFF
CDR3nt: TGTGCCAGCAGTCACCCTGCAGGGTTGAACACTGAAGCTTTCTTT

j_gene: TRBJ2-5
v_gene: TRBV5-1
abundance: NA
d_gene: NA
CDR3aa: CASSLNFGSQETQYF
CDR3nt: TGCGCCAGCAGCTTAAATTTCGGGAGCCAAGAGACCCAGTACTTC

j_gene: TRBJ2-5
v_gene: TRBV4-1
abundance: few
d_gene: NA
CDR3aa: CASSQAGTQETQYF
CDR3nt: TGCGCCAGCAGCCAAGCAGGGACCCAAGAGACCCAGTACTTC

j_gene: TRBJ1-5
v_gene: TRBV7-4
abundance: NA
d_gene: NA
CDR3aa: CASSPTHKSLCSNQPQHF
CDR3nt: TGTGCCAGCAGTCCAACCCACAAATCACTGTGTAGCAATCAGCCCCAGCATTTT

j_gene: TRBJ2-2
v_gene: TRBV18
abundance: few
d_gene: TRBD2
CDR3aa: CASSPVRLAETGELFF
CDR3nt: TGTGCCAGCTCACCAGTTCGACTAGCAGAGACCGGGGAGCTGTTTTTT

j_gene: TRBJ2-7
v_gene: TRBV4-1
abundance: NA
d_gene: NA
CDR3aa: CASSLSTRRGATISYEQYF
CDR3nt: TGCGCCAGCAGCCTCTCCACCCGAAGGGGGGCGACAATCTCCTACGAGCAGTACTTC

j_gene: TRBJ1-1
v_gene: TRBV19
abundance: NA
d_gene: NA
CDR3aa: CASSMLRDTEAFF
CDR3nt: TGTGCCAGTAGTATGCTAAGGGACACTGAAGCTTTCTTT

j_gene: TRBJ1-1
v_gene: TRBV18
abundance: few
d_gene: NA
CDR3aa: CASSPEEGLNTEAFF
CDR3nt: TGTGCCAGCTCACCAGAAGAGGGGCTGAACACTGAAGCTTTCTTT

j_gene: TRBJ2-2
v_gene: TRBV10-3
abundance: NA
d_gene: TRBD2
CDR3aa: CAIRHSGSGNGELFF
CDR3nt: TGTGCCATCAGACATAGCGGGAGTGGGAACGGGGAGCTGTTTTTT

j_gene: TRBJ2-7
v_gene: TRBV4-2
abundance: many
d_gene: NA
CDR3aa: CASSQIGPGKEQYF
CDR3nt: TGTGCCAGCAGCCAAATCGGGCCAGGGAAAGAGCAGTACTTC

j_gene: TRBJ2-5
v_gene: TRBV6-5
abundance: many
d_gene: NA
CDR3aa: CASRTPLGETQYF
CDR3nt: TGTGCCAGCAGGACGCCACTAGGAGAGACCCAGTACTTC